This entry describes one TCR beta chain. The CDR3 covers 16 residues. The germline V gene encodes CDR1 SGHVS and CDR2 FNYEAQ. V was shortened by 1 base and J by 7 bases, with 14 bases between the two germline ends. Using immunoSEQ multiplex PCR, the repertoire was profiled, and TCRdb retains in-frame clones only, with some absent. The sample has more than 100,000 clones; around 90% are singletons. The sample is drawn from a study of control samples from healthy donors and cancer patients. The rearrangement joins TRBV7-6 to TRBJ1-6; D possibly corresponds to TRBD1 (6 bases). Material for sequencing was blood. This receptor was identified in a man in his late teens or twenties in good health. CDR3 in DNA: TGTGCCAGCAGCTTAGTAGGGGGAGGGAGCAATTCACCCCTCCACTTT. It yields the protein CASSLVGGGSNSPLHF. Full variable domain (outside the CDR3, taken from reference TRBV7-6 and TRBJ1-6): GAGVSQSPRYKVTKRGQDVALRCDPISGHVSLYWYRQALGQGPEFLTYFNYEAQQDKSGLPNDRFSAERPEGSISTLTIQRTEQRDSAMYRCASSLVGGGSNSPLHFGNGTRLTVT.